This TCR beta chain was sequenced for a study of identical twins. TCRdb ran MiXCR on the 5' RACE reads and lists one entry per CDR3 protein. The sample shows about 520,000 distinct CDR3 sequences, roughly 21% of them seen only once. Note on this clonotype: Its antigen is undetermined.

Germline V gene sequence: CDR1 LGHDT, CDR2 YNNKEL (reference sequence). With 2 bases clipped from V and 8 bases from J, the junction kept 15 bases outside the gene matches. CDR3 length: 17 amino acids. Regarding the study as a whole: Abundant beta clonotypes from cord blood bore fewer insertions; memory repertoires lacked this pattern.

This same sample was also taken into another study, of T cells expressing NK-cell markers.

The chain joins TRBV3-1 to TRBJ2-7, with 10 bases fitting TRBD1. This receptor was taken from a woman under 30 in good health. Sequencing used CD4+ T cells sorted from blood. The CDR3 bases are TGTGCCAGCAGCCAACAAAATCCGGGGGACAGGGGTCGGAAGCAGTACTTC. Residues: CASSQQNPGDRGRKQYF.